One sample yielded the 2 T cell receptor beta chains listed below, sequenced in a study of shared clonotypes between healthy human individuals. Libraries were prepared by immunoSEQ multiplex PCR; TCRdb keeps only in-frame clonotypes and omits some of them. This sample has 2,500,000 or so clones, with approximately 90% found just once. Sequencing used naive CD4+ T cells from PBMCs. Subset indicated: CD45RA+ positively selected. Source of these receptors: a man younger than 35 in good health. Some clones in this sample may be carry-over from other donors' samples.

This chain uses TRBV18 with TRBJ1-3, with D maybe TRBD1 (6 bases). Looked up from germline, CDR1 is KGHSH and CDR2 is LQKENI. V was pared by 0 bases and J by 0 bases, with 9 bases between. This CDR3 region has 16 residues. In nucleotides, the CDR3 is TGTGCCAGCTCACCACCGGGACAATACTCTGGAAACACCATATATTTT. Residues: CASSPPGQYSGNTIYF.

This clone has a single count. The V gene is TRBV25-1, the J gene TRBJ2-2, with D maybe TRBD2 (6 bases). The CDR3 contains 14 residues. Germline loops: CDR1 MGHDK, CDR2 SYGVNS. V lost 2 bases, J lost 8 bases, and 12 bases lay in between. The CDR3 protein is CASSELAWTGELFF. CDR3 nucleotide sequence: TGTGCCAGCAGTGAACTAGCGTGGACAGGGGAGCTGTTTTTT.